This T cell receptor (beta chain) stems from a study of blood T cell repertoires in COVID-19. For the study at large: Some COVID-19 samples were acute and others convalescent; all came from the United States, Italy and Spain. The analysed material was cDNA or gDNA that came from T cells, B-cell-depleted T cells, or PBMCs.

Sequenced by immunoSEQ multiplex PCR; TCRdb stores in-frame clones only, minus some. The data show 300,000 to 350,000 clones, around four fifths seen once. The CDR3 sequence is 13 residues long. V lost 3 bases to trimming and J lost 8 bases, with 13 bases between them. Germline assignment: CDR1 DFQATT and CDR2 SNEGSKA (reference sequence). The receptor was isolated from a man aged 25 to 40 with active or convalescent COVID-19. Source material: peripheral blood. The chain links TRBV20-1 to TRBJ1-4; no firm D call. The CDR3 reads CSASLRFNEKLFF. Here the CDR3 DNA reads TGCAGTGCTAGTTTGAGGTTTAACGAAAAACTGTTTTTT.